These T cell receptor beta chains were read from a single sample in a study of metastatic and nonmetastatic thyroid tumors. TCRdb redid the clone calls on the PCR reads using MiXCR. The sample comprises over 50,000 clones, roughly 30% of which are singletons, and 15% rests with the top ten. The sample taken for sequencing was blood. These receptors were obtained from a female donor with papillary thyroid cancer or a benign thyroid nodule (not recorded which). Some clones in this sample may be carry-over from other donors' samples. Each CDR3 is given with its conserved first and last residue. D genes are given only for firm matches. Clone size is shown for a subset of rows, as once, few, many or a class of expanded clone.

V,D,size,J,DNA,CDR3
TRBV11-3,-,-,TRBJ1-1,TGTGCCAGCAGCTTAGGGGCCTGGGTCACTGAAGCTTTCTTT,CASSLGAWVTEAFF
TRBV15,-,-,TRBJ2-7,TGTGCCACCAGCAGAGAGGGAGGTCCGGCCTACGAGCAGTACTTC,CATSREGGPAYEQYF
TRBV4-2,-,-,TRBJ2-1,TGTGCCAGCAGCGAAGGTTCGATAGAGGGTGAGCAGTTCTTC,CASSEGSIEGEQFF
TRBV27,TRBD1,few,TRBJ2-7,TGTGCCAGCAGTCGGTCCGGGACAGCCTCCTACGAGCAGTACTTC,CASSRSGTASYEQYF
TRBV4-1,-,-,TRBJ2-7,TGCGCCAGCAGCCAGGATCCATCCGGGGCCACCTACGAGCAGTACTTC,CASSQDPSGATYEQYF
TRBV2,TRBD1,medium-sized,TRBJ2-7,TGTGCCAGCAGAAGACAGGGGGTCTACGAGCAGTACTTC,CASRRQGVYEQYF
TRBV5-1,-,-,TRBJ2-3,TGCGCCAGCAGCTTGGAATACGCCCCTCGCAGGTATTTT,CASSLEYAPRRYF
TRBV19,-,-,TRBJ1-5,TGTGCCAGTAGTATAATCGGGGATCGACTTAGCAATCAGCCCCAGCATTTT,CASSIIGDRLSNQPQHF
TRBV4-1,TRBD2,-,TRBJ2-1,TGCGCCAGCAGCCGCCCGGGACTAGGAAACAATGAGCAGTTCTTC,CASSRPGLGNNEQFF
TRBV10-3,TRBD2,-,TRBJ2-2,TGTGCCATCAGTGAATTAGCGGGGAACACCGGGGAGCTGTTTTTT,CAISELAGNTGELFF
TRBV5-1,-,-,TRBJ1-6,TGCGCCAGCAGCCCCGGCGGGACAAATTCACCCCTCCACTTT,CASSPGGTNSPLHF
TRBV6-1,-,medium-sized,TRBJ2-5,TGTGCCAGCAGTGTAGAGGATTGGGAGACCCAGTACTTC,CASSVEDWETQYF
TRBV5-5,-,once,TRBJ1-2,TGTGCCAGCAGCTTATTCTTGGCAGGTTCTTCCTTC,CASSLFLAGSSF
TRBV5-6,-,-,TRBJ1-1,TGTGCCAGCAGCCTCGTTGTCCTGAACACTGAAGCTTTCTTT,CASSLVVLNTEAFF
TRBV20-1,-,-,TRBJ1-2,TGCAGTGCTGGAGGGGGTTCGAGCTATGGCTACACCTTC,CSAGGGSSYGYTF
TRBV6-5,-,few,TRBJ2-7,TGTGCCAGCAGTTCCGGGACACCGGTATACGAGCAGTACTTC,CASSSGTPVYEQYF
TRBV6-4,TRBD2,-,TRBJ2-7,TGTGCCAGCAGTCGACGGACTAGCGGGGGGCTCGTAAGCTCCTACGAGCAGTACTTC,CASSRRTSGGLVSSYEQYF
TRBV11-1,TRBD2,once,TRBJ2-3,TGTGCCAGCAGCTTAGGACCGTCGGGGGGAGATACGCAGTATTTT,CASSLGPSGGDTQYF
TRBV6-2/TRBV6-3,TRBD2,few,TRBJ2-1,TGTGCCAGCAGGCCGGGACTAGCGGGAGGTTTTGACAATGAGCAGTTCTTC,CASRPGLAGGFDNEQFF